This T cell receptor (beta chain) was documented in a study of cytomegalovirus exposure and HLA in healthy donors. Study details: The roughly 110 validation repertoires were produced on the same platform as the roughly 690 repertoires of the first cohort. This was reported in a later analysis.

Points on this clone: Its antigen remains unidentified.

The V end was cut by 4 bases, the J end by 5 bases, with 8 bases between. Germline CDR1 and CDR2: SEHNR and FQNEAQ (reference sequence). The CDR3 totals 13 residues. The validation cohort, a group of 90 to 150 subjects, included the donors and was separate from the approximately 700-subject first cohort. Study-level results: Accounts indicate the classifier identified cytomegalovirus status with strong specificity and sensitivity. The listing of 150 or so TCR beta chains classed them as cytomegalovirus-associated.

The protocol was immunoSEQ multiplex PCR, while the TCRdb copy is restricted to in-frame clones and leaves out a portion. The sample lists 280,000 or so clones; 85% to 90% were seen once. This chain links TRBV7-9 with TRBJ2-2, with D perhaps matching TRBD2 (5 bases). Sequencing used PBMCs. This TCR was recovered from a woman aged 18-30 years in good health and CMV-seronegative. CDR3: CASSSRGTGELFF. CDR3 DNA sequence: TGTGCCAGCAGCTCCCGGGGTACCGGGGAGCTGTTTTTT.